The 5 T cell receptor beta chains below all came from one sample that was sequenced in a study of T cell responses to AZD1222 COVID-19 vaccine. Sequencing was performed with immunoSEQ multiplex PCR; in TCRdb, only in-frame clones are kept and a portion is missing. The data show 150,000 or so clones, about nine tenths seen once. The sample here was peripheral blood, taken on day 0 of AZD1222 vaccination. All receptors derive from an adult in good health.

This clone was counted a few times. CDR3 loop: CASSLHQGTYEQYF. CDR3 DNA sequence: TGTGCCAGCAGTTTACATCAGGGCACCTACGAGCAGTACTTC. V gene TRBV27 combines with J gene TRBJ2-7, with D perhaps TRBD1 (5 bases). The CDR3 runs to 14 residues. The germline gives CDR1 MNHEY, CDR2 SMNVEV (reference sequence). Trimming pared 2 bases from V and 2 bases from J, leaving 10 bases between.

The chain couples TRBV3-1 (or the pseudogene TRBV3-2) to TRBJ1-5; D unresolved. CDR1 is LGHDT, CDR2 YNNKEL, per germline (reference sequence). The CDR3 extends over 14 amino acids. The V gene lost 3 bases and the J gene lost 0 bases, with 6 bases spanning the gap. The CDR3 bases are TGTGCCAGCAGCCAGGGTAATAGCAATCAGCCCCAGCATTTT. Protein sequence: CASSQGNSNQPQHF.

CDR3 DNA: TGTGCCAGCAGCCAAGCTACAGGGCAATTGAGCTCTGGAAACACCATATATTTT. Translated, it gives CASSQATGQLSSGNTIYF. The chain couples TRBV4-2 to TRBJ1-3; D perhaps matches TRBD1 (6 bases). CDR3 length: 18 residues. CDR1 is LGHNA and CDR2 is YNFKEQ in the germline V gene. Trimming removed 1 base at V and 0 bases at J, with 16 bases between.

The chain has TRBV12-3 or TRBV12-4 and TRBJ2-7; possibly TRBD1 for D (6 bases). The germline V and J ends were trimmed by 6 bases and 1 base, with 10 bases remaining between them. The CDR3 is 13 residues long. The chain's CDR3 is CASSIGQSYEQYF. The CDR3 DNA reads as TGTGCCAGCAGCATTGGACAGTCCTACGAGCAGTACTTC.

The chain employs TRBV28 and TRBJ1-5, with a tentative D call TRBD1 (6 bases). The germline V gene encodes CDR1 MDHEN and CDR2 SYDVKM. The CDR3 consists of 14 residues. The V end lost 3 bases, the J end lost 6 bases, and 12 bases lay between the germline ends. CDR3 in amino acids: CASSFAGAGQPQHF. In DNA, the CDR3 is TGTGCCAGCAGTTTTGCAGGGGCGGGTCAGCCCCAGCATTTT.